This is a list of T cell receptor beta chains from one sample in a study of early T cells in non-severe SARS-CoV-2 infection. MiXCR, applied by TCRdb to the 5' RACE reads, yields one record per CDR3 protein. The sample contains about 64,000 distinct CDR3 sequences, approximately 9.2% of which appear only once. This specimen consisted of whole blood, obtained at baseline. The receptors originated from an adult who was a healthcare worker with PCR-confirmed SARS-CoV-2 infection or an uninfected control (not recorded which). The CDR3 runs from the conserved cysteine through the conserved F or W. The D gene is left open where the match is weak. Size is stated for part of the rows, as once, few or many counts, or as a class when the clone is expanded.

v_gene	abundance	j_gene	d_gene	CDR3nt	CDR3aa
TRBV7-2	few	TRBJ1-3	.	TGTGCCAGCAGCTTTCCCGGGATTCGAAACACCATATATTTT	CASSFPGIRNTIYF
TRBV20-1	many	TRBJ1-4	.	TGCAGTGCTAGAGATATGGCAGGAGGAAATGAAAAACTGTTTTTT	CSARDMAGGNEKLFF
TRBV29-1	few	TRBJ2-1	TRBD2	TGCAGCGTTGGAACTAGCGGGGCATACAATGAGCAGTTCTTC	CSVGTSGAYNEQFF
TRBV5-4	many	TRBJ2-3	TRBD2	TGTGCCAGCAGCTGGACTAGCGGGAGTAGGACAGATACGCAGTATTTT	CASSWTSGSRTDTQYF
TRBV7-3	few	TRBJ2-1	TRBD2	TGTGCCAGCAGCCCCCTAGCGGGAGGTCACAATGAGCAGTTCTTC	CASSPLAGGHNEQFF
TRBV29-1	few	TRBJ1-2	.	TGCAGCGTTGAAGGCCTTGGACGGAACGGCTACACCTTC	CSVEGLGRNGYTF
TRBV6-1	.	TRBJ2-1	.	TGTGCCAGCAGTAGGACAGACCCAATTTACAATGAGCAGTTCTTC	CASSRTDPIYNEQFF
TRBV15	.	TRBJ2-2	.	TGTGCCACCAGCAGAGATCGGACGGCCGGGGAGCTGTTTTTT	CATSRDRTAGELFF
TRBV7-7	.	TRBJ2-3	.	TGTGCTAGCAGCTTAGGTCGGCCAGGAGATACGCAGTATTTT	CASSLGRPGDTQYF
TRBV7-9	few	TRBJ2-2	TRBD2	TGTGCCACCCGACTAGCGGGAGGGCAAGGCACCGGGGAGCTGTTTTTT	CATRLAGGQGTGELFF
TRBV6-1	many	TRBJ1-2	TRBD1	TGTGCCAGCAGTAAGACAGGGGAAAACGGCTACACCTTC	CASSKTGENGYTF